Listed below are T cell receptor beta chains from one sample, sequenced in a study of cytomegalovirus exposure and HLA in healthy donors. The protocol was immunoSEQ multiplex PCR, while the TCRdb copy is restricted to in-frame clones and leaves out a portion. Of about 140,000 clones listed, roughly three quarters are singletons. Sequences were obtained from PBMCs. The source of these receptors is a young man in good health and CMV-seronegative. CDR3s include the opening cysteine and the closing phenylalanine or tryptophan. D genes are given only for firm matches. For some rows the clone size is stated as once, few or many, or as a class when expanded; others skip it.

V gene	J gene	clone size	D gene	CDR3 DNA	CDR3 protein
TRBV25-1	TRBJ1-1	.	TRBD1	TGTGCCAGCAACCAGGGGGCTGAAGCTTTCTTT	CASNQGAEAFF
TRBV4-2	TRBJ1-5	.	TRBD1	TGTGCCAGCAGCCTAAAGGACAGGGGTGGCAATCAGCCCCAGCATTTT	CASSLKDRGGNQPQHF
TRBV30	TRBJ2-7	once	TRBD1	TGTGCCTGGAGTGTAGACAGGGGAATCGGCTACGAGCAGTACTTC	CAWSVDRGIGYEQYF
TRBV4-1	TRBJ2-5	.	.	TGCGCCAGCAGCCAAGGGTCGGCACTACAAGAGACCCAGTACTTC	CASSQGSALQETQYF
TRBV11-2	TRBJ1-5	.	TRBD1	TGTGCCAGCAGCCTAGGGGACAGGGTGGGTCAGCCCCAGCATTTT	CASSLGDRVGQPQHF
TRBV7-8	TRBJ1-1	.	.	TGTGCCAGCAGCCCGGGGGTGGGGGTCTCTGAAGCTTTCTTT	CASSPGVGVSEAFF
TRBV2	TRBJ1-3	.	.	TGTGCCAGCAGTGAAGAGGGACACTTAAGCTCTGGAAACACCATATATTTT	CASSEEGHLSSGNTIYF
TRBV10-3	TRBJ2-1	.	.	TGTGCCATCAGTCTCACAGGGCATGAGCAGTTCTTC	CAISLTGHEQFF
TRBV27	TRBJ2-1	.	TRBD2	TGTGCCAGCAGTACCAGCGGACTAGCGGGGGGGCATTACAATGAGCAGTTCTTC	CASSTSGLAGGHYNEQFF
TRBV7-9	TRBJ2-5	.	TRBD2	TGTGCCAGCACCTTCATCGGGCGGGGGGGCGGAGAGACCCAGTACTTC	CASTFIGRGGGETQYF
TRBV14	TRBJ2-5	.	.	TGTGCCAGCAGCCAAAATCTGGTGAGATTCCAAGAGACCCAGTACTTC	CASSQNLVRFQETQYF
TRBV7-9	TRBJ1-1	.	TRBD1	TGTGCCAGCAGCTTACCCGGGACAGGCGGTGAAGCTTTCTTT	CASSLPGTGGEAFF
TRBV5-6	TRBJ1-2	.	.	TGTGCCAGCAAAGAGGGCGGACAGCCTAACTATGGCTACACCTTC	CASKEGGQPNYGYTF
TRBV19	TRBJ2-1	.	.	TGTGCCAGTAGTATGGGGGGACTTAGGAATGAGCAGTTCTTC	CASSMGGLRNEQFF
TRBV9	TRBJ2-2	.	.	TGTGCCAGCAGCGTAGCAGGTTCCGGGGAGCTGTTTTTT	CASSVAGSGELFF
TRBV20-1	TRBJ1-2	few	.	TGCAGTGCTCCGGGTAGGCGCTACACCTTC	CSAPGRRYTF
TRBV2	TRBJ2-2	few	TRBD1	TGTGCCAGCATAAGGGACAGCACGAACACCGGGGAGCTGTTTTTT	CASIRDSTNTGELFF
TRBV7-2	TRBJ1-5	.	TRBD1	TGTGCCAGCAGCGACGGACAGGGTAAGGGTCAGCCCCAGCATTTT	CASSDGQGKGQPQHF
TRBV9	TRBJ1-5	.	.	TGTGCCAGCAAATTTGGACAGTATCAGCCCCAGCATTTT	CASKFGQYQPQHF
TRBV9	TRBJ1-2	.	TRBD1	TGTGCCAGCAGCCCACAGGGGGACTATGGCTACACCTTC	CASSPQGDYGYTF
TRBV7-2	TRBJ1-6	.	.	TGTGCCAGCAGCTTAGAAGGGACAAGTGATTCACCCCTCCACTTT	CASSLEGTSDSPLHF
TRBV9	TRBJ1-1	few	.	TGTGCCAGCAGCGTAGGAGCGAACACTGAAGCTTTCTTT	CASSVGANTEAFF